This record looks at one T cell receptor (beta chain) sequence and its context. Its cognate antigen is unknown. Primers: 60 Vbeta forward and 13 Jbeta reverse. Sequencing used immunoSEQ multiplex PCR; TCRdb keeps in-frame clones, though not all of them. This sample carries under 150,000 clones, around three quarters of them seen once, and the ten largest clones take approximately 2%. This entry comes from a study of cytomegalovirus exposure and HLA in healthy donors. Study details: Genetic ancestry analysis placed approximately 80% of the approximately 390 donors that were genotyped in the Caucasian-associated cluster. Study-level results: Presence/absence analyses rested on an assumption that sequencing depth was roughly uniform across donors. Cytomegalovirus association was assigned to 150 to 200 TCR beta chains.

Material: PBMCs. This TCR was recovered from a man younger than 30 in good health and CMV-seronegative.

In DNA form, the CDR3 reads TGTGCCAGCAGTGAAGACAGTTACTTCTATGGCTACACCTTC. Translated, it gives CASSEDSYFYGYTF. V usage is TRBV2 and J usage is TRBJ1-2, with no clear D. Germline V CDR1 and CDR2: SNHLY, FYNNEI. V was clipped by 1 base and J by 4 bases, with 10 bases between them. This CDR3 has 14 residues. The full variable domain, completed using reference TRBV2 and TRBJ1-2, is EPEVTQTPSHQVTQMGQEVILRCVPISNHLYFYWYRQILGQKVEFLVSFYNNEISEKSEIFDDQFSVERPDGSNFTLKIRSTKLEDSAMYFCASSEDSYFYGYTFGSGTRLTVV.